This TCR beta chain appears in the sequencing data of a study of vaccination effects on CD4 cells after COVID-19. The study's findings and limits: New vaccine-induced clones dominated post-vaccine spike-reactive clones in convalescents.

With regard to this clone: Its antigen is unidentified.

Upon completion of around eleven days in culture, CD4+ T cells were isolated. It was between March and December 2020 that the person had a SARS-CoV-2 infection confirmed by PCR. Either the mRNA-1273 or the BNT162b2 vaccine was given to participants as two doses. Produced via immunoSEQ multiplex PCR; TCRdb's table is partial and in-frame only. The data contain roughly 35,000 clones, 75% of them singletons. The CDR3 totals 15 residues. Germline V gene data show CDR1 as GTSNPN and CDR2 as SVGIG (reference sequence). The ends lost 2 bases at V and 7 bases at J; junction bases unmatched: 11. This clonotype originated in a human donor who had a prior SARS-CoV-2 infection. The sequenced sample was CD4+ T cells from PBMCs cultured without peptide, obtained after COVID-19 vaccination. V and J are TRBV30 and TRBJ1-5; 7 bases fit TRBD1. CDR3 amino acids: CAWSPLKQGNQPQHF. The CDR3 DNA reads as TGTGCCTGGAGTCCTCTCAAACAGGGGAACCAGCCCCAGCATTTT.